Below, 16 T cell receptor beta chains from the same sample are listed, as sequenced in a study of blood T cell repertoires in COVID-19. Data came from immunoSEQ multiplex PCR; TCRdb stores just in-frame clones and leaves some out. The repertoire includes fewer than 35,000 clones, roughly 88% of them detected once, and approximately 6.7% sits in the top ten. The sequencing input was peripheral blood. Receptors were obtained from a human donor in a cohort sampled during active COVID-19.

The CDR3 is CASERDWEWGTGELFF. In DNA form, the CDR3 reads TGTGCCAGCGAACGTGACTGGGAGTGGGGCACCGGGGAGCTGTTTTTT. The chain combines TRBV25-1 with TRBJ2-2; D might be TRBD2 (5 bases). Trimming pared 8 bases from V and 4 bases from J, leaving 20 bases between. The CDR3 contains 16 residues. Per the germline V gene, CDR1 is MGHDK and CDR2 is SYGVNS.

The CDR3 sequence: CASSYPEAGGGNEQFF. The DNA for the CDR3 is TGTGCCAGCAGTTACCCGGAAGCGGGAGGGGGCAATGAGCAGTTCTTC. This rearrangement joins TRBV6-6 to TRBJ2-1; 10 bases fit TRBD2. With 2 bases clipped from V and 6 bases from J, the junction kept 7 bases outside the gene matches. The CDR3 loop spans 16 amino acids. Germline assignment: CDR1 MNHNY and CDR2 SVGAGI (reference sequence).

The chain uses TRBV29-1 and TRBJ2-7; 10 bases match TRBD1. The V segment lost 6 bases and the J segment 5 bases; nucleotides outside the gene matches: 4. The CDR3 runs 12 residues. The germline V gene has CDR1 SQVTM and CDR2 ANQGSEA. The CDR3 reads CSVMTGGDEQYF. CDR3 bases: TGCAGCGTGATGACAGGGGGCGACGAGCAGTACTTC.

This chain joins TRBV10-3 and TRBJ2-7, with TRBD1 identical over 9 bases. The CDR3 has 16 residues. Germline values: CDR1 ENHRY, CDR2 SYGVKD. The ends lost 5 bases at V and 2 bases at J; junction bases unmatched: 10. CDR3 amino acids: CAISNRDRDLAYEQYF. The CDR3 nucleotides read TGTGCCATCAGTAACCGGGACAGGGACCTCGCCTACGAGCAGTACTTC.

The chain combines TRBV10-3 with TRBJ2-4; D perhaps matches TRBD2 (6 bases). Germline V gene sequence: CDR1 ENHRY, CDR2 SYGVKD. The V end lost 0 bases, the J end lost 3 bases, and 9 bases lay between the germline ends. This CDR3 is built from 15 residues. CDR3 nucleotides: TGTGCCATCAGTGAGTCGAAGGGAGGCAAAAACATTCAGTACTTC. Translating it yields CAISESKGGKNIQYF.

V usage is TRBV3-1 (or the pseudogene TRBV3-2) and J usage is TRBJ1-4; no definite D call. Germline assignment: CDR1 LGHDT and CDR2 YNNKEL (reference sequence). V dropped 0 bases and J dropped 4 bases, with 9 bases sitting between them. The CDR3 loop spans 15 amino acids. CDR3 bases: TGTGCCAGCAGCCAAGATAGAACCGGTAATGAAAAACTGTTTTTT. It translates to CASSQDRTGNEKLFF.

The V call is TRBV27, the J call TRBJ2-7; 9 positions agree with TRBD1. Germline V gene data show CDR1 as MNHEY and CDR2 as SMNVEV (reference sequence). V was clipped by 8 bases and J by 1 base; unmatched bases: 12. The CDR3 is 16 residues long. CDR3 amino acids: CASSGVGTGKSYEQYF. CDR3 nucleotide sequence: TGTGCCAGCTCTGGGGTTGGGACAGGGAAATCCTACGAGCAGTACTTC.

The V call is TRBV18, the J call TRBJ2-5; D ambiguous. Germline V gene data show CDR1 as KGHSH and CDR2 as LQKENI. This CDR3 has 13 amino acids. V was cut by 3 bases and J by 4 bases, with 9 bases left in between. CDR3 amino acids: CASSPPSIETQYF. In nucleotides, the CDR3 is TGTGCCAGCTCACCCCCATCCATAGAGACCCAGTACTTC. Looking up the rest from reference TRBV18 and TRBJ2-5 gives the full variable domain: NAGVMQNPRHLVRRRGQEARLRCSPMKGHSHVYWYRQLPEEGLKFMVYLQKENIIDESGMPKERFSAEFPKEGPSILRIQQVVRGDSAAYFCASSPPSIETQYFGPGTRLLVL.

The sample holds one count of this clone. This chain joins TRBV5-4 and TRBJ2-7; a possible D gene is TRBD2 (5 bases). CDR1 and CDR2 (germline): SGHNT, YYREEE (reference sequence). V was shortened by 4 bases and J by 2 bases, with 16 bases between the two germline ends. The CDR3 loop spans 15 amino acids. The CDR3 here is CASSPGGPGAYEQYF. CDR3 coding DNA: TGTGCCAGCAGCCCGGGCGGCCCCGGGGCCTACGAGCAGTACTTC.

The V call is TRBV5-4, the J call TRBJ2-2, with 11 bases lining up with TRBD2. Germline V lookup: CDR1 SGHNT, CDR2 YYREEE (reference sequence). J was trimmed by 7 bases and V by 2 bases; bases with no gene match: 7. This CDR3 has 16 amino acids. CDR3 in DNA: TGTGCCAGCAGCTTAAGACTAGCGGGACGAAACGGGGAGCTGTTTTTT. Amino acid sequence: CASSLRLAGRNGELFF.

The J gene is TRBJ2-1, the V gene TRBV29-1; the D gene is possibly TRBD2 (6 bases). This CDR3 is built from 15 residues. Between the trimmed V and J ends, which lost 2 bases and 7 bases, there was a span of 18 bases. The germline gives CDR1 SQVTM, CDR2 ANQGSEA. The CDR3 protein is CSVERLAVRGNEQFF. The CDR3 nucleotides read TGCAGCGTTGAAAGGTTAGCGGTCCGGGGGAATGAGCAGTTCTTC.

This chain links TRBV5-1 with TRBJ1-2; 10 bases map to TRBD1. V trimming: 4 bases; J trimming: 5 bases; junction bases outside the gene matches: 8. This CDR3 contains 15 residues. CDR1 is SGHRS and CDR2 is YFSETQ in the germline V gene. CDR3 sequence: CASSPRGTGDYGYTF. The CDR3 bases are TGCGCCAGCAGCCCCCGGGGGACAGGGGATTATGGCTACACCTTC.

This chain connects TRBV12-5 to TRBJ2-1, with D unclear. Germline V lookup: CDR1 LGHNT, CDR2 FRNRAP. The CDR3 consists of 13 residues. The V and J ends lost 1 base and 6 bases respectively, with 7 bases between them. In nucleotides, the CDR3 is TGTGCTAGTGGTTTGGGACTGGGCAATGAGCAGTTCTTC. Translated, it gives CASGLGLGNEQFF.

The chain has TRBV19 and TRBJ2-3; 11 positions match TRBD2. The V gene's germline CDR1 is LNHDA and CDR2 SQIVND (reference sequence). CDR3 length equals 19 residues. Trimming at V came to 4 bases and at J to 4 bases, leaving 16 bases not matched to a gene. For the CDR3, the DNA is TGTGCCAGTAGTAGGGCTAGCGGGGGGAGGAATCCCACAGCAGATACGCAGTATTTT. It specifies CASSRASGGRNPTADTQYF.

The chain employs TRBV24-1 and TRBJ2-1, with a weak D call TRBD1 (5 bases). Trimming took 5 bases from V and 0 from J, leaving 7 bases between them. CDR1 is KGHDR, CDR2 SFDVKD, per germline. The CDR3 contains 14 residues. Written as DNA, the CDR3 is TGTGCCACCAGTGTCAGGGACTCCTACAATGAGCAGTTCTTC. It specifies CATSVRDSYNEQFF.

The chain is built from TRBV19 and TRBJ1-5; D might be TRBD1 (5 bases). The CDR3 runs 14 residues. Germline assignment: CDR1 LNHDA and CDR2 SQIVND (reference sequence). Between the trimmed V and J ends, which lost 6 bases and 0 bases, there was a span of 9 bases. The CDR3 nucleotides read TGTGCCAGTAGGACAGTTAATAGCAATCAGCCCCAGCATTTT. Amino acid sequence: CASRTVNSNQPQHF. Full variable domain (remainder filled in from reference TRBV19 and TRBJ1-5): DGGITQSPKYLFRKEGQNVTLSCEQNLNHDAMYWYRQDPGQGLRLIYYSQIVNDFQKGDIAEGYSVSREKKESFPLTVTSAQKNPTAFYLCASRTVNSNQPQHFGDGTRLSIL.